This TCR beta chain was sequenced during a study of T-cell memory formation after mild COVID-19. On the study more broadly: The two donors had largely donor-specific TCR clusters. Study results and limitations: Whether day 37 second-wave clones are SARS-CoV-2-specific was not confirmed.

The germline CDR1 and CDR2 sequences are SEHNR and FQNEAQ (reference sequence). V was pared by 3 bases and J by 0 bases, with 7 bases between. CDR3 size: 14 residues. Using constant-segment primers, 5'RACE produced TCR alpha and TCR beta cDNA libraries carrying sample barcodes and UMIs. TCRdb reprocessed the 5' RACE reads with MiXCR, giving one entry per CDR3 protein. The sample yields 40,000 or so distinct CDR3 sequences, 6% to 7% seen once. This clonotype has a count of ten or more. No antigen is known for it. The chain recombines TRBV7-9 with TRBJ2-3; D is unclear. What was sequenced was PBMCs or a T cell subset sorted from them (not recorded which). The receptor was isolated from an adult who had mild COVID-19 (a few samples of this study predate the infection). Cell type and time point are not known. The CDR3 region is CASSLDHSTDTQYF. As DNA, the CDR3 is TGTGCCAGCAGCTTGGACCATAGCACAGATACGCAGTATTTT.